The entry below gives a single T cell receptor beta chain sequence along with its context. This sample stems from a study of blood T cell repertoires in COVID-19. About the study: Donors in the United States, Italy and Spain gave samples during acute or convalescent COVID-19. T cells, B-cell-depleted T cells, or PBMCs supplied cDNA or gDNA.

In the authors' methods: Amplification of reference gene primers was used by the study to estimate nucleated cell counts. Sequenced by immunoSEQ multiplex PCR; TCRdb stores in-frame clones only, minus some. V and J calls and clone size are those listed in that table; D and trimming were worked out from the DNA. The sample carries roughly 270,000 clones, around 90% recorded once. This CDR3 comprises 13 residues. Germline loops: CDR1 LGHNA, CDR2 YNFKEQ. V was clipped by 4 bases and J by 9 bases, with 12 bases between them. The sample consisted of peripheral blood. This clonotype was obtained from a man between 18 and 29 years old with active or convalescent COVID-19. The V and J genes are TRBV4-2 and TRBJ2-2; no clear D gene. The CDR3 here is CASSLNVGRELFF. The CDR3 DNA follows: TGTGCCAGCAGCCTGAATGTGGGCCGGGAGCTGTTTTTT.